This T cell receptor beta chain was recovered during a study of blood T cells in healthy people across ages. A sample-barcoded 5' primer and a J-beta primer mix were used in a second PCR of roughly 7 to 12 cycles. MiXCR, applied by TCRdb to the 5' RACE reads, yields one record per CDR3 protein. The profile shows hundreds of thousands of distinct CDR3 sequences, roughly 64% of them singletons. Germline trimming cut 4 bases from V and 8 bases from J; bases unmatched to any gene: 16. CDR1 DFQATT and CDR2 SNEGSKA come from the germline V gene (reference sequence). CDR3 size: 17 residues. In regard to this clonotype: The antigen remains unidentified.

The donors, all healthy, were Caucasians living in Russia, aged roughly 6 to 100. There were at least 5.5 micrograms of total RNA extracted from every sample. Study-level points and caveats: Researchers judged that diversity estimates from one million T cells fell short of true values. More naive CD4+ cells and higher diversity were found in long-lived than in aged donors.

The receptor was isolated from a man in his thirties or forties in good health. The rearrangement links TRBV20-1 to TRBJ2-1; 11 bases match TRBD2. The sample was blood. CDR3 in DNA: TGCAGTGCTATATCGCTAGCGGGGGGCCGAGCTTCCGATGAGCAGTTCTTC. Encoded protein: CSAISLAGGRASDEQFF.